This TCR beta chain was identified in a study of long-term antiretroviral therapy in people with HIV. Study conclusions and caveats: Blood draws took place between about 2004 and 2018 and possibly involved older ART regimens. At every time point, clones expanded before ART dominated the repertoire.

Note on this clone: Its target is not known.

V was pared by 3 bases and J by 3 bases, with 6 bases between. This CDR3 region has 13 residues. Germline values: CDR1 MNHEY, CDR2 SMNVEV (reference sequence). Survey level was the resolution at which the v3.0 immunoSEQ assay ran. What sequencing targeted per sample was 40,000-50,000 T-cell genomes. TCRdb keeps only in-frame clones here, not all; method: immunoSEQ multiplex PCR. The sample consists of approximately 23,000 clones, around 81% of them appearing once. Specimens held roughly 0.9-10 million cryopreserved PBMC prior to DNA extraction. The sample consisted of unsorted PBMCs, taken 1.5 years after starting antiretroviral therapy. The chain employs TRBV27 and TRBJ1-5; no definite D call. The TCR originated in a man aged 30 to 45 with HIV. DNA for the CDR3: TGTGCCAGCAGTTTGGGATACAATCAGCCCCAGCATTTT. It codes for CASSLGYNQPQHF.